This T cell receptor beta chain was identified in a study of cytomegalovirus exposure and HLA in healthy donors (TCRdb year 2017). Turning to the overall study: An earlier analysis of some 620 of the donors reported 276 Gb of sequence data and 117 million unique TCR beta sequences obtained from 180 million or so T cells. Roughly 300 gigabases of sequencing data and 78 million or so unique TCR sequences were included in an early release covering about 600 HLA-typed donors. Of the 300 to 500 genotyped donors, less than 85% were placed in the genetic ancestry cluster associated with self-reported Caucasian donors. The study aimed to test whether signatures of past pathogen exposure could be identified by cataloging public T cell receptors. The T cell repertoires of some 700 subjects were profiled by immunosequencing and related to cytomegalovirus serostatus. In addition to the first cohort of about 650 subjects, a separate validation cohort of 120 different subjects was used. The study combined high-throughput TCR immunosequencing, statistical association of individual TCRs with disease status, and machine learning to predict cytomegalovirus infection status. To study patterns of TCR occurrence, a later analysis re-analyzed previously published TCR beta repertoires from 700 or so donors and added high-resolution HLA genotyping. Rather than using new phenotypic data, the later analysis identified candidate immune exposures from TCR beta sequences and from how often those sequences occurred across donors. To decide whether each TCR beta V gene segment behaved as functional or pseudogenic, an earlier analysis of approximately 600 of the donors relied on high-throughput TCR beta sequencing. Donor age, sex, ethnicity and CMV serostatus were collected together with the repertoire data. In a later genetic analysis, genome-wide SNP genotypes for about 55% of the roughly 700 donors were used, and that subset was treated as a discovery cohort. Every repertoire in the discovery cohort had been generated on one and the same sequencing platform. Both class I and class II loci were covered by HLA typing, at four-digit resolution. The number of typed donors differed by locus: roughly 629-630 for A, B, C, DRB1 and DQB1; 500 to 550 for DQA1; some 610 for DPA1; and 400 to 480 for DPB1. Four or five DR-DQ haplotypes were handled as single units for association and clustering because linkage in the cohort was strong. Among several hundred genotyped donors of the cohort, an average of roughly 230,000 unique TCR beta nucleotide sequences was sequenced per donor, of which about 19% were non-productive. General findings and caveats noted by the study authors: A later genetic analysis reported fewer N-insertions in productive TCRs among donors in an Asian-associated ancestry cluster than the approximately 700-donor mean. About 17 rarely observed V segments, including chromosome 9 orphons, were excluded from the earlier analysis of about 600 of the donors because counts were too low. Because HLA typing was missing for some donors at each locus, association tests included only the typed subset. A further reported finding was that TCR beta sequences accurately predicted the HLA-A and HLA-B alleles for most subjects in the first cohort. A group of highly shared sequence variants was considered likely to be a technical artifact of the sequencing pipeline. A few of the identified cytomegalovirus-associated TCR beta chains were confirmed in vitro to be specific for cytomegalovirus antigens. In a later analysis, the rate of TCR association differed among HLA loci, with DRB1 alleles having the most associated TCRs and HLA-C alleles having the fewest. Sequencing depth was assumed to be roughly uniform across donors in the presence/absence analyses, though that assumption may not hold. Broadly in line with IMGT annotations, most TCR beta V segments showed up in productive rearrangements about 87% or about 30% of the time in an earlier analysis of 587 of the donors. When HLA alleles, especially DR and DQ, strongly co-occurred, TCR associations were difficult to assign to individual alleles. A later analysis reported that several top co-occurrence clusters appeared linked to parvovirus B19, influenza, CMV and Epstein-Barr virus. Most TCR sequences were observed very rarely across donors, whereas some public TCRs were present in many individuals. Linkage disequilibrium might explain the correlated functional status among segregating V segments, but an unknown experimental factor could not be ruled out. It was suggested by the authors that the approach could potentially be generalized to other disease states and immunological phenotypes. A later analysis associated 15,000 to 20,000 TCR beta sequences with specific HLA alleles at a false discovery rate of 0.05. In this cohort, only TCR beta chains were sequenced, and detectable features were limited by the absence of alpha or paired-chain data. In a later analysis, HLA-associated TCR beta chains were found to be more clonally expanded and to have lower generation probabilities than equally common non-associated chains. Because the 87-base-pair reads could not distinguish some IMGT-functional V segments, including TRBV6-2 and TRBV6-3, those segments were excluded. CMV serostatus was the only immune exposure information available for the cohort. The classifier was reported to diagnose cytomegalovirus status with high specificity and sensitivity in both the original cohort and the validation cohort. In a later analysis, most CMV-associated TCR beta chains were found to appear HLA-restricted, with HLA associations seemingly driven largely by CMV exposure. In a later genetic analysis, a missense DCLRE1C variant was associated with V-gene and J-gene trimming of TCR beta chains, and the association was replicated in an independent cohort. The study gave a list of 150 to 200 TCR beta chains associated with cytomegalovirus.

The CDR3 runs 18 amino acids, cysteine and phenylalanine included. Only the CDR3 region is kept as DNA, spanning 54 bases read in frame from base 1. From V the trimming removes 2 bases and from J it removes 4 bases, while the gene matches leave 11 bases of the junction unaccounted for. Reading the germline V gene gives CDR1 SGHDN and CDR2 FVKESK. This clone occurred once. Its recognized antigen is unknown. No base qualities exist here, and no much larger clone lies one base off it. The cohort was made up of 666 healthy bone marrow donors. At the time of sampling, all cohort members were nominally healthy, though unrecorded immune exposures were likely present. The donor was CMV seropositive and belonged to the group of around 300 seropositive cohort members. Each donor provided a peripheral blood sample, and peripheral blood mononuclear cells were used for TCR beta sequencing. Genomic DNA was extracted from the blood cell samples with the Qiagen DNeasy Blood Extraction Kit.

The method behind the library was the immunoSEQ multiplex PCR assay. For the multiplex PCR, a mixture combining 60 forward primers for TCR Vbeta segments and 13 reverse primers for TCR Jbeta segments was used. A multiplex PCR assay on genomic DNA amplified the CDR3 region of rearranged TCR beta genes. The Illumina HiSeq System was used to sequence the amplified TCR beta libraries as 87-base-pair reads. The source study handled its data this way. Across the roughly 670 repertoires, a later analysis counted some 80 million unique TCR beta chains, approximately 10 million of which were shared by at least two donors. Raw reads were error-corrected and collapsed into unique sequences with a nearest-neighbor algorithm that merged closely related sequences to remove PCR and sequencing errors. Alignment of CDR3 sequences to IMGT reference sequences was used to assign V, D and J gene segments. For a sequence to be retained, at least a six-nucleotide match to both a V gene segment and a J gene segment was required. A rearrangement counted as productive if the CDR3 had no stop codons and remained in frame with V and J, and every other rearrangement counted as non-productive. Following IMGT convention, CDR3 was defined as the stretch from the second conserved V-encoded cysteine to the conserved J-encoded phenylalanine. The earlier analysis of some 580 of the donors excluded any sequence lacking an unambiguous match to a single V gene segment. An earlier analysis of 587 of the donors classified V segments as functional when productive rearrangements were above 56.7% and as segregating when the standard deviation between donors was above 5%. A statistical classification framework was built to diagnose cytomegalovirus status from the catalog of TCR beta chain sequences. V and J gene assignment, in a later analysis, came from comparing TCR nucleotide sequences with IMGT/GENE-DB human TR gene sequences. The TCRdist pipeline was used in a later analysis to assign CDR3 sequences and most-parsimonious VDJ recombination scenarios. In a later analysis, every TCR beta chain was defined by the combination of its CDR3 amino acid sequence and its V-gene family, and reads without a unique V-gene family were dropped. A later analysis removed 592 highly shared, low-generation-probability nucleotide sequences to deal with suspected cross-contamination and a sequencing artifact. A later analysis calculated a clonal expansion index for each public chain from normalized within-repertoire ranks of inferred template counts. A later analysis computed generation probabilities with a VDJ recombination model fitted to out-of-frame rearrangements, and checked the results against IGoR. A later analysis scored TCR-TCR, TCR-HLA and TCR-CMV co-occurrence with hypergeometric tests, applying a repertoire-size bias correction to TCR pairs. A later analysis estimated false discovery rates by permuting HLA or CMV assignments 20 times. In a later analysis, co-occurring TCRs were grouped with DBSCAN, and TCRdist sequence similarity was added when clustering was performed within HLA-allele-positive subsets. For co-occurrence clustering, repertoires with fewer than 30,000 or more than 120,000 public chains were excluded, along with a handful of repertoires with anomalous nucleotide sharing. TCRdb carries this immuneACCESS record with in-frame sequences only. Its versions omit some clonotypes, under half of them owing to an unresolved V gene in the studies checked, with the rest unexplained. The DNA was the basis for D and trimming; V, J and clone size are from that table. This sample gives about 150,000 clones in total; around four fifths of them show up just once. The ten largest clonotypes hold about 8.1% of the sample.

Sequences were obtained from PBMCs. The clonotype originates from a woman aged 45-59 years in good health and CMV-seropositive. The chain is encoded by TRBV14 joined to TRBJ1-1, with 12 bases matching TRBD1. The DNA reads as follows: TGTGCCAGCAGCCAATGGGACAGGGGGCGGCTACGAAGCACTGAAGCTTTCTTT. Its translation is CASSQWDRGRLRSTEAFF. The CDR3 plus the reference TRBV14 and TRBJ1-1 genes for the other parts give the full variable domain: EAGVTQFPSHSVIEKGQTVTLRCDPISGHDNLYWYRRVMGKEIKFLLHFVKESKQDESGMPNNRFLAERTGGTYSTLKVQPAELEDSGVYFCASSQWDRGRLRSTEAFFGQGTRLTVV.